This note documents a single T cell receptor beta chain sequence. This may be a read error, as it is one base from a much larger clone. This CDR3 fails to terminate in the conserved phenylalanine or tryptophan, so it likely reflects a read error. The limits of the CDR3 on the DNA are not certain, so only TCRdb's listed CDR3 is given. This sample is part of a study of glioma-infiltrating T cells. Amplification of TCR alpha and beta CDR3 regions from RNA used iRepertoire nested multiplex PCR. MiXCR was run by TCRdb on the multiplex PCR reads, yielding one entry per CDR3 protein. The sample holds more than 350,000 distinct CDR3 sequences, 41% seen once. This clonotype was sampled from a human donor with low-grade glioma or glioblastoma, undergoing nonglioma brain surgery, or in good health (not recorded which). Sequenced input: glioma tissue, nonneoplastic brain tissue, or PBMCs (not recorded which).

CDR3 sequence: CSALVVIGRRY. The chain couples TRBV20-1 to TRBJ2-7; the table's D call, TRBD1, has no DNA check behind it. Germline V gives CDR1 DFQATT, CDR2 SNEGSKA (reference sequence). Including both end residues, the CDR3 is 11 amino acids long.